This T cell receptor (beta chain) was retrieved from a study of blood T cell repertoires in COVID-19 (dated by TCRdb to about 2020). A note on the overall study: The collaborator samples originated in the United States, Italy and Spain and spanned the acute and convalescent phases of COVID-19. The prospective study material was composed of cDNA or gDNA derived from T cells, B-cell-depleted T cells, or PBMCs. Deeply sampled blood TCRbeta repertoires from subjects exposed to, actively infected with, or recovered from COVID-19 were included in the dataset. The repertoires were released in a freely available public database meant as a resource for research on the immune response to SARS-CoV-2. Samples came from the ongoing ImmuneRACE study (first 160 participants) plus 1,254 subjects from 6 global collaborators. Nearly every sample came with metadata listing a de-identified subject ID, COVID-19 status, age in years and sex. Where available, HLA class I and class II types were taken from metadata supplied by the sample provider and were not determined by assay-based typing. Broader findings and caveats from the paper: How much clinical and demographic metadata was included differed by source and by participant, and the metadata was provided uncurated.

TCRbeta CDR3 regions were amplified from genomic DNA by means of the immunoSEQ Assay, a bias-controlled multiplex PCR. The authors processed their data as follows. Within the assay, amplification of reference gene primers was used to estimate how many nucleated cells each sample contained. To quantify the absolute abundance of each unique TCRbeta CDR3 rearrangement, sequence reads were collapsed and filtered. Productive Simpson clonality was computed per sample as the square root of Simpson's diversity index over productive rearrangements. TCRdb retrieved this table from immuneACCESS and kept in-frame rearrangements only. Not all clones are present; in checked studies, unresolved V genes account for under half, and no reason is known for the remainder. From that table come the V and J calls and clone size; the DNA was used to work out D and trimming. The sample contains about 130,000 clones, 80% to 95% of them found a single time. The ten largest clones take up around 2% of the sample.

With respect to this clone: Which antigen it targets is not known. No much larger clone is present one base from it, and per-base qualities are unavailable.

At one collaborating source in Seattle, patients were enrolled during active infection and were followed longitudinally through the course of disease. The collaborating institutions used their own protocols to collect whole blood in K2EDTA tubes. For TCRbeta analysis, collaborator samples were shipped as frozen whole blood, as isolated PBMCs, or as DNA extracted from either sample type. Trimming takes 2 bases off V and 12 bases off J; junction bases not matched to a gene: 9. Measured from the cysteine to the phenylalanine, the CDR3 is 13 residues long. The kept DNA is CDR3 alone, 39 bases in frame from the first base. CDR1 MNHEY and CDR2 SVGAGI are derived from the germline V gene.

This clonotype was obtained from a middle-aged man with COVID-19, enrolled during active disease. The sample consisted of peripheral blood. Recombination connected TRBV6-5 to TRBJ2-7, with 8 middle bases fitting TRBD1. The bases are TGTGCCAGCAGTTACACCCTCTCGGGACAGGCGTACTTC. Its amino acids are CASSYTLSGQAYF.